This entry lists 16 T cell receptor beta chains sequenced from one sample in a study of cytomegalovirus exposure and HLA in healthy donors. PCR involved 60 Vbeta and 13 Jbeta primers. Sequenced by immunoSEQ multiplex PCR; TCRdb stores in-frame clones only, minus some. The repertoire holds about 130,000 clones, with 8.5% as singletons. Sequencing was performed on PBMCs. These receptors all stem from a man aged 40-50 years in good health and CMV-seronegative.

This clone came up a few times. The CDR3 spells CASSATTGGHTQYF. DNA of the CDR3: TGTGCCAGTAGTGCGACGACAGGGGGCCATACGCAGTATTTT. The chain employs TRBV19 and TRBJ2-3, with 10 nucleotides matching TRBD1. CDR1 is LNHDA, CDR2 SQIVND, per germline (reference sequence). V was clipped by 5 bases and J by 7 bases; unmatched bases: 6. This CDR3 is built from 14 residues.

The chain carries TRBV2 and TRBJ2-7, with 7 nucleotides matching TRBD1. Germline V gives CDR1 SNHLY, CDR2 FYNNEI. V gave up 8 bases and J gave up 0 bases; unmatched junction bases: 4. The CDR3 is 13 residues long. The CDR3 loop reads CASRDSLSYEQYF. For the CDR3, the DNA is TGTGCCAGCCGGGACAGTCTCTCCTACGAGCAGTACTTC. Looking up the rest from reference TRBV2 and TRBJ2-7 gives the full variable domain: EPEVTQTPSHQVTQMGQEVILRCVPISNHLYFYWYRQILGQKVEFLVSFYNNEISEKSEIFDDQFSVERPDGSNFTLKIRSTKLEDSAMYFCASRDSLSYEQYFGPGTRLTVT.

This clone has only a few counts. J is TRBJ2-7 and V is TRBV4-3; D gene unclear. Per germline, CDR1 LGHNA and CDR2 YSLEER. Trimming pared 0 bases from V and 6 bases from J, leaving 9 bases between. CDR3 length: 13 residues. The CDR3 loop reads CASSQDPSLEQYF. CDR3 bases: TGCGCCAGCAGCCAAGATCCCTCCCTCGAGCAGTACTTC.

There are a few counts of this clone. This rearrangement joins TRBV11-3 to TRBJ1-5; D might be TRBD1 (6 bases). The V gene's germline CDR1 is SGHNT and CDR2 YENEEA. The CDR3 is 15 amino acids. The V gene lost 1 base and the J gene lost 6 bases, with 13 bases spanning the gap. The CDR3 DNA reads as TGTGCCAGCAGCTTAGCAGGGGACCCGACTCAGCCCCAGCATTTT. Its translation: CASSLAGDPTQPQHF.

As regards this clone: One end of the junction fails to match germline, which may point to a read error. This chain connects TRBV4-1 to TRBJ1-1, with D tentatively TRBD1 (6 bases). Germline CDR1 MGHRA, CDR2 YSYEKL. CDR3 length: 16 residues. CDR3 region: CASSKDRGAGATEAFF. The CDR3 DNA sequence: TGCGCCAGCAGCAAAGATAGGGGAGCAGGGGCCACTGAAGCTTTCTTT.

V is TRBV7-8 and J is TRBJ2-7; 7 bases agree with TRBD2. V lost 4 bases, J lost 4 bases, and 10 bases stayed unmatched. Germline CDR1 SGHVS, CDR2 FQNEAQ. The CDR3 contains 15 residues. The CDR3 reads CASSSGASGLYEQYF. The CDR3 DNA follows: TGTGCCAGCAGCTCCGGCGCTAGCGGATTATACGAGCAGTACTTC.

A remark on this clone: A single base separates this from a much larger clone, so it may be a read error. The CDR3 sequence: CASSPGETQYF. The CDR3 nucleotides are TGTGCCAGCAGCCCGGGGGAGACCCAGTACTTC. The chain employs TRBV11-2 and TRBJ2-5; a possible D gene is TRBD2 (5 bases). Trimming stripped 5 bases from V and 5 bases from J, with 6 bases between. Germline CDR1 reads SGHAT; CDR2 reads FQNNGV. The CDR3 is 11 amino acids.

In this sample, this clone turned up a few times. The chain combines TRBV5-1 with TRBJ1-1; TRBD1 matches 11 bases. The J segment lost 1 base and the V segment lost 3 bases, leaving 5 bases of the junction unmatched. This CDR3 is built from 16 residues. Germline V gene sequence: CDR1 SGHRS, CDR2 YFSETQ. The CDR3 here is CASSSGQGVSNTEAFF. The CDR3 DNA sequence: TGCGCCAGCAGCTCGGGACAGGGGGTTTCGAACACTGAAGCTTTCTTT.

Here the CDR3 DNA reads TGTGCCAGCAGCCGAGGACAGGGGTTTGGCTCCTACGAGCAGTACTTC. Its translation is CASSRGQGFGSYEQYF. The genes are TRBV7-9 and TRBJ2-7, with TRBD1 identical over 9 bases. The V segment lost 5 bases and the J segment 0 bases; nucleotides outside the gene matches: 8. The germline CDR1 and CDR2 sequences are SEHNR and FQNEAQ (reference sequence). The CDR3 totals 16 residues.

This clone was observed a handful of times. The chain recombines TRBV15 with TRBJ2-6; D not certain. V lost 2 bases and J 0 bases, leaving 2 bases between the germline ends. The CDR3 has 14 residues. Per the germline V gene, CDR1 is LNHNV and CDR2 is YYDKDF (reference sequence). DNA of the CDR3: TGTGCCACCAGCAGACACTCTGGGGCCAACGTCCTGACTTTC. Its protein is CATSRHSGANVLTF.

The chain recombines TRBV6-1 with TRBJ1-6, with TRBD1 as a possible D gene (6 bases). Per germline, CDR1 MNHNS and CDR2 SASEGT. The V and J ends lost 1 base and 7 bases respectively, with 14 bases between them. This CDR3 region has 16 residues. This CDR3 is CASSEVAGAANSPLHF. CDR3 sequence (DNA): TGTGCCAGCAGTGAAGTTGCAGGGGCTGCGAATTCACCCCTCCACTTT.

The chain couples TRBV2 to TRBJ2-5; a possible D gene is TRBD1 (5 bases). Trimming left V 4 bases short and J 4 bases short, with 7 bases between. The CDR3 consists of 12 residues. Germline V CDR1 and CDR2: SNHLY, FYNNEI. The CDR3 coding sequence is TGTGCCAGCAGTGTGGGGCCAGAGACCCAGTACTTC. It codes for CASSVGPETQYF.

Concerning this clone itself: Different DNA sequences within this sample yield the same CDR3. The gene calls are TRBV6-1 and TRBJ1-2; 8 bases line up with TRBD1. The V gene end was trimmed by 4 bases and the J gene end by 4 bases; junction bases not matched to a gene: 5. Germline CDR1 MNHNS, CDR2 SASEGT. The CDR3 extends over 14 amino acids. The CDR3 loop reads CASSVTGTGYGYTF. CDR3 in DNA: TGTGCCAGCAGTGTAACCGGGACAGGCTATGGCTACACCTTC.

The chain couples TRBV7-9 to TRBJ1-5; D is unresolved. The CDR3 consists of 14 residues. V shed 1 base and J shed 0 bases, with 4 bases lying between them. Per the germline V gene, CDR1 is SEHNR and CDR2 is FQNEAQ (reference sequence). The CDR3 reads CASSLGYSNQPQHF. The DNA of the CDR3 is TGTGCCAGCAGCTTAGGCTATAGCAATCAGCCCCAGCATTTT.

The table lists this clone with a few counts. Here the CDR3 reads CASSRMSDSSYEQYF. The CDR3 bases are TGCGCCAGCAGCCGGATGAGCGACAGCTCCTACGAGCAGTACTTC. V is TRBV4-1 and J is TRBJ2-7, with D perhaps matching TRBD1 (5 bases). From germline, CDR1 is MGHRA and CDR2 YSYEKL. V was trimmed by 4 bases and J by 0 bases, leaving 13 bases between them. This CDR3 has 15 amino acids.

This clone was seen a handful of times. The chain couples TRBV19 to TRBJ2-7; 10 bases fit TRBD1. The CDR3 has 13 residues. CDR1 LNHDA and CDR2 SQIVND come from the germline V gene (reference sequence). After removal of 10 bases from V and 4 bases from J, the junction contained 7 bases not matched to a gene. This CDR3 is CATNRGQGYEQYF. CDR3 DNA sequence: TGTGCCACTAATAGGGGACAGGGGTACGAGCAGTACTTC.